Listed below are T cell receptor beta chains from one sample, sequenced in a study of blood T cell repertoires in COVID-19. The assay was immunoSEQ multiplex PCR, and TCRdb's table has in-frame clones only and misses some. The table includes fewer than 350,000 clones, 87% detected once. Sequences were obtained from peripheral blood. Every receptor here comes from a man younger than 40 with COVID-19, enrolled during active disease. Both conserved end residues are part of each CDR3. Each record gives: V gene, J gene, clone size, D gene, CDR3 DNA, CDR3 protein. D genes are given only for firm matches. Only part of the rows carry a size: once, few, many, or a class if the clone is expanded.

TRBV19	TRBJ2-1	NA	NA	TGTGCCAGTAGTAACGCCCGTCAGGGGGGCTCCTACAATGAGCAGTTCTTC	CASSNARQGGSYNEQFF
TRBV20-1	TRBJ1-1	NA	NA	TGCAGTGCTAGATTACAGAATGAAGCTTTCTTT	CSARLQNEAFF
TRBV6-2/TRBV6-3	TRBJ2-7	NA	NA	TGTGCCAGCAGCCTCTCCTGGGAGACGGGCCGCGAGCAGTACTTC	CASSLSWETGREQYF
TRBV6-5	TRBJ2-2	few	NA	TGTGCCAGCGGGCTACACACCGGGGAGCTGTTTTTT	CASGLHTGELFF
TRBV19	TRBJ2-5	NA	NA	TGTGCCAGTAGTAGTACAGCACAAGAGACCCAGTACTTC	CASSSTAQETQYF
TRBV27	TRBJ2-7	NA	TRBD2	TGTGCCAGTTCTGCGGGGGGACTCTACGAGCAGTACTTC	CASSAGGLYEQYF
TRBV6-5	TRBJ1-1	NA	TRBD1	TGTGCCAGCAGTTGGAGACAGGGGGACTCTGAAGCTTTCTTT	CASSWRQGDSEAFF
TRBV30	TRBJ2-5	once	TRBD2	TGTGCCTGGAAATCCACTAGCGGGACGTACCAAGAGACCCAGTACTTC	CAWKSTSGTYQETQYF
TRBV18	TRBJ2-7	NA	NA	TGTGCCAGCTCACCAAGGGGATATACCTACGAGCAGTACTTC	CASSPRGYTYEQYF
TRBV7-9	TRBJ2-3	NA	TRBD1	TGTGCCAGCAGCATGACAGGGGGTCTCACAGATACGCAGTATTTT	CASSMTGGLTDTQYF
TRBV27	TRBJ2-1	few	TRBD2	TGTGCCAGCAGTCTACAACTAGCGGGGGGCAGGAGTGAGCAGTTCTTC	CASSLQLAGGRSEQFF
TRBV28	TRBJ1-3	once	NA	TGTGCCAGCAGTTCCCCAGGGGACCGCTCTGGAAACACCATATATTTT	CASSSPGDRSGNTIYF
TRBV18	TRBJ1-1	NA	NA	TGTGCCAGCTCACCACCGCAGGGGAGGGTGAACACTGAAGCTTTCTTT	CASSPPQGRVNTEAFF
TRBV11-1	TRBJ2-3	once	NA	TGTGCCAGCGGTGGCTCTAGCACAGATACGCAGTATTTT	CASGGSSTDTQYF
TRBV11-1	TRBJ2-3	NA	TRBD2	TGTGCCAGCAGCCCCAGGACTAGCGGCACAGATACGCAGTATTTT	CASSPRTSGTDTQYF
TRBV11-2	TRBJ1-5	NA	TRBD1	TGTGCCAGCAGTCAAGGACAGGGCGGCCAGCCCCAGCATTTT	CASSQGQGGQPQHF
TRBV7-9	TRBJ2-1	NA	TRBD1	TGTGCCAGCAGCTCTTTTTTCGGGACAGGGCCCTACAATGAGCAGTTCTTC	CASSSFFGTGPYNEQFF
TRBV7-3	TRBJ2-3	NA	NA	TGTGCCAGCAGCTCGGGCCGCGGGCCAGATACGCAGTATTTT	CASSSGRGPDTQYF
TRBV7-9	TRBJ2-7	NA	NA	TGTGCCAGCAGCTCTCGGGGGTTCGAGCAGTACTTC	CASSSRGFEQYF
TRBV7-9	TRBJ2-5	NA	TRBD2	TGTGCCAGCAGCCCCACCACGGGACTAGGGGAGACCCAGTACTTC	CASSPTTGLGETQYF
TRBV18	TRBJ1-1	NA	NA	TGTGCCAGCTCACCATTAGTTAACGGGAACACTGAAGCTTTCTTT	CASSPLVNGNTEAFF
TRBV9	TRBJ2-3	NA	TRBD1	TGTGCCAGCAGCGCCGTGGGACAGGGGACAAAATCTAGCACAGATACGCAGTATTTT	CASSAVGQGTKSSTDTQYF
TRBV7-9	TRBJ2-1	few	TRBD2	TGTGCCAGCAGCTTAGTATTAGCGGGAGCCTACAATGAGCAGTTCTTC	CASSLVLAGAYNEQFF
TRBV7-3	TRBJ1-6	NA	NA	TGTGCCAGCAGCCTAGGACTAGGAAATTCACCCCTCCACTTT	CASSLGLGNSPLHF
TRBV27	TRBJ1-6	NA	NA	TGTGCCAGCAGTTTATGGTGGTCCAACAGGAACAGCTCCTATAATTCACCCCTCCACTTT	CASSLWWSNRNSSYNSPLHF
TRBV21-1	TRBJ2-1	NA	NA	TGTGCCAGCAGCAAACAACTAGCGGGGCTGAGGGATGAGCAGTTCTTC	CASSKQLAGLRDEQFF
TRBV30	TRBJ1-1	once	TRBD1	TGTGCCTGGACCCGCCAGGGGGCCACTGAAGCTTTCTTT	CAWTRQGATEAFF
TRBV24-1	TRBJ2-6	NA	TRBD1	TGTGCCACCAGTGACGGTCCCGGGACAGGGGCTGGGGCCAACGTCCTGACTTTC	CATSDGPGTGAGANVLTF
TRBV5-1	TRBJ2-7	NA	TRBD1	TGCGCCAGCAGCTTGGAAGGACAGGGGGGCCGAAGCTCCTACGAGCAGTACTTC	CASSLEGQGGRSSYEQYF
TRBV28	TRBJ1-1	NA	NA	TGTGCCAGCAGTACCCAGGGCGTCTGGGTCACTGAAGCTTTCTTT	CASSTQGVWVTEAFF
TRBV27	TRBJ2-7	NA	NA	TGTGCCAGCAGTCTTACACCAACCTACGAGCAGTACTTC	CASSLTPTYEQYF
TRBV19	TRBJ1-2	NA	NA	TGTGCCAGTACCCTGGGGCTTGCCTATGGCTACACCTTC	CASTLGLAYGYTF
TRBV7-2	TRBJ2-6	NA	TRBD1	TGTGCCAGCAGCGCCAGGGGGCGCGGGACTGGGGCCAACGTCCTGACTTTC	CASSARGRGTGANVLTF
TRBV13	TRBJ2-7	NA	NA	TGTGCCAGCAGGCCGGACAGTGGGGAGCAGTACTTC	CASRPDSGEQYF
TRBV9	TRBJ2-3	NA	TRBD2	TGTGCCAGCAGCGTCCCTTCCAACCGCGAACTAGCGGGGATCACAGATACGCAGTATTTT	CASSVPSNRELAGITDTQYF
TRBV19	TRBJ2-2	NA	TRBD2	TGTGCCAGTAGTCCCAAGGGACTAGCGGGAACCCTGAACACCGGGGAGCTGTTTTTT	CASSPKGLAGTLNTGELFF
TRBV19	TRBJ2-2	NA	NA	TGTGCCAGTAGTATAGAGGACTTTAACACCGGGGAGCTGTTTTTT	CASSIEDFNTGELFF
TRBV28	TRBJ2-1	once	TRBD1	TGTGCCACCCTCAAAGGGAGGGGGGACAGGGACAATGAGCAGTTCTTC	CATLKGRGDRDNEQFF
TRBV7-2	TRBJ1-4	once	TRBD1	TGTGCCAGCAGCTTAGGGACAGGGAATAAACTGTTTTTT	CASSLGTGNKLFF
TRBV29-1	TRBJ1-1	NA	TRBD1	TGCAGCGTGCTGGGACAGGGGGCGACTGAAGCTTTCTTT	CSVLGQGATEAFF
TRBV10-3	TRBJ2-1	NA	NA	TGTGCCATCAGTGTTTCGAGCCCAGACAGCCATCTCGTCAATGAGCAGTTCTTC	CAISVSSPDSHLVNEQFF
TRBV10-3	TRBJ1-1	NA	NA	TGTGCCATCAGAGGGGTTGTGAACACTGAAGCTTTCTTT	CAIRGVVNTEAFF
TRBV16	TRBJ1-1	NA	NA	TGTGCCAGCATCGGGAGGACTGAAGCTTTCTTT	CASIGRTEAFF
TRBV5-1	TRBJ2-6	NA	NA	TGCGCCAGCAGCTTCGAACAGGGCCTAGGATTCCTGACTTTC	CASSFEQGLGFLTF